This section outlines one T cell receptor beta chain sequence together with its context. The antigen remains unidentified. V was pared by 0 bases and J by 5 bases, with 6 bases of the junction left unmatched. Looked up from germline, CDR1 is LNHNV and CDR2 is YYDKDF (reference sequence). CDR3 length equals 16 residues. This sample was included in a study of neoadjuvant anti-PD-1 for oral cavity cancer. Study overall: Patients without progression received a fourth nivolumab dose around day 43, then surgical resection on days 50-56. General study results and limits: TCR analyses covered only a few patients per response group.

Survey sequencing of tumors mostly used 4.8 ug DNA, two replicates. Only in-frame clones appear in the TCRdb table, and some are missing; sequencing was by immunoSEQ multiplex PCR. The sample yields about 8,300 clones, around half seen once. The sequences come from tumor tissue, collected before nivolumab (anti-PD-1) treatment. This rearrangement joins TRBV15 to TRBJ2-7; 11 nucleotides agree with TRBD2. The TCR originated in a person aged 35-79 years with oral cavity squamous cell carcinoma. CDR3 DNA: TGTGCCACCAGCAGAGATCCTAGCGGGAGGAGAAACGAGCAGTACTTC. It specifies CATSRDPSGRRNEQYF.